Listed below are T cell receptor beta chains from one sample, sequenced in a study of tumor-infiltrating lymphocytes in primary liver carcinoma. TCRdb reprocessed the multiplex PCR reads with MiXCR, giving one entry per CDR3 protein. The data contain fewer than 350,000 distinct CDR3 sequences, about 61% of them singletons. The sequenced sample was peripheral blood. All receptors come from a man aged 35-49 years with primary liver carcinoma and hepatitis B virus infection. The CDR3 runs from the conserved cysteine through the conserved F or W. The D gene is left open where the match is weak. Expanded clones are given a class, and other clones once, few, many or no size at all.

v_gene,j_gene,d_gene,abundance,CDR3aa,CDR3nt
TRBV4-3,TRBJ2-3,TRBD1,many,CASSQGTGNWYTQYF,TGCGCCAGCAGCCAAGGGACAGGGAATTGGTATACGCAGTATTTT
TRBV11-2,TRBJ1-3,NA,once,CASNLVSSRNTIYF,TGTGCTAGCAACTTAGTTTCCTCTAGAAACACCATATATTTT
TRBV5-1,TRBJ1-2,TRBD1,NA,CASSLVPRTGYGYTF,TGCGCCAGCAGCTTGGTTCCCAGGACAGGGTATGGCTACACCTTC
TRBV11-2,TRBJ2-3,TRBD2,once,CASSQGSGGPTDTQYF,TGTGCCAGCAGCCAGGGTAGCGGGGGACCCACAGATACGCAGTATTTT
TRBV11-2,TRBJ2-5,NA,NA,CASSLGSMGLVQQEAQYF,TGTGCCAGCAGCTTAGGCTCAATGGGGCTAGTACAGCAAGAGGCCCAGTACTTC
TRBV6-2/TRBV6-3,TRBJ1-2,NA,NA,CASSYSKQPPTNYGYTF,TGTGCCAGCAGTTACTCGAAGCAGCCACCGACTAACTATGGCTACACCTTC
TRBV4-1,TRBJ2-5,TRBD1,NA,CASSRDRVQKTQYF,TGCGCCAGCAGCCGGGACAGGGTGCAAAAGACGCAGTACTTC
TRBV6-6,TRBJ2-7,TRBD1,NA,CASSDGQGASEQYF,TGTGCCAGCAGTGACGGACAGGGGGCGAGCGAACAGTACTTC
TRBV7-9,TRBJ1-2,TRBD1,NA,CASSPWTGNGYTF,TGTGCCAGCAGCCCATGGACAGGGAATGGCTACACCTTC
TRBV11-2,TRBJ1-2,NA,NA,CTSSSQGLRGYIF,TGTACCAGCAGTTCGCAGGGATTACGTGGCTACATCTTC
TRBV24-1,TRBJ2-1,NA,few,CATSDLPLGSSYNEQFF,TGTGCCACCAGTGATTTGCCGTTAGGGAGCTCCTACAATGAGCAGTTCTTC
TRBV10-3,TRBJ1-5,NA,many,CAISEDGHQPQHF,TGTGCCATCAGTGAAGATGGGCACCAGCCCCAGCATTTT
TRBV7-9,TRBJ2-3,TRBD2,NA,CASSLTLAGADTQYF,TGTGCCAGCAGCCTAACACTAGCGGGAGCAGATACGCAGTATTTT
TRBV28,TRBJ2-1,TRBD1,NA,CASSGTGDVYNEQFF,TGTGCCAGCAGTGGTACAGGGGACGTCTACAATGAGCAGTTCTTC
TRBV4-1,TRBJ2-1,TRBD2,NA,CASSSDMAGAGVSRVGQFF,TGCGCCAGCAGCTCGGACATGGCGGGAGCGGGAGTCTCTCGTGTTGGGCAGTTCTTC
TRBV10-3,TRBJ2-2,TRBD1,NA,CAISDTGTGGNTGELFF,TGTGCCATCAGTGACACAGGGACAGGGGGCAACACCGGGGAGCTGTTTTTT
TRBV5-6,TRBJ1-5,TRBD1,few,CASSLVTGHQPQHF,TGTGCCAGCAGCTTGGTGACAGGGCACCAGCCCCAGCATTTT
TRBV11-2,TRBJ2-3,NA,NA,CASSFPVEASTTDTQYF,TGTGCCAGTAGCTTTCCCGTTGAGGCCTCGACCACAGATACGCAGTATTTT
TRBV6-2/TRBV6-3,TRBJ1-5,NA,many,CASSYGTGTTLLF,TGTGCCAGCAGTTACGGGACCGGGACAACCCTTCTTTTT
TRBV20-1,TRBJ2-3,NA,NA,CSARPPQADTQYF,TGCAGTGCTAGACCTCCACAGGCAGATACGCAGTATTTT
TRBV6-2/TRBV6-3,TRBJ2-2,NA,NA,CVSMTAGELFF,TGTGTCAGCATGACGGCCGGGGAGCTGTTTTTT
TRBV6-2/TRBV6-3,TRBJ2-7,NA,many,CASTPGYEQYF,TGTGCCAGCACCCCAGGCTACGAGCAGTACTTC
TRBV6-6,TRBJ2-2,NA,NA,CASSYYDRAGGELFF,TGTGCCAGCAGTTACTATGACAGGGCGGGCGGGGAGTTGTTTTTT
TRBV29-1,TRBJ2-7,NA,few,CSVTSSSCEQYF,TGCAGTGTTACTAGCAGCTCCTGCGAGCAGTACTTC
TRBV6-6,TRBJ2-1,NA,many,CASSKDRRPFHEQFF,TGTGCCAGCAGCAAAGACAGGCGGCCTTTCCATGAGCAGTTCTTC
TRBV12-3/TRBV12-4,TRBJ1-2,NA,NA,CAIGPQGYGYTF,TGTGCCATCGGCCCACAGGGTTATGGCTACACCTTC
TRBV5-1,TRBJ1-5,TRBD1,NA,CASSHRGEGPQHF,TGCGCCAGCAGCCACAGGGGGGAGGGCCCCCAGCATTTT
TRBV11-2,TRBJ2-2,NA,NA,CASSLVGGFTGELLF,TGTGCCAGCAGCTTAGTGGGGGGCTTCACCGGGGAGCTGTTGTTT
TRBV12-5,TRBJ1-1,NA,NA,CASGLARPGVTNAEAFF,TGTGCTAGTGGTTTGGCTCGACCCGGGGTGACGAACGCTGAAGCTTTCTTT
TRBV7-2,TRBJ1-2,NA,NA,CASQGQGNYGYTF,TGTGCCAGCCAGGGGCAGGGAAACTATGGCTACACATTT
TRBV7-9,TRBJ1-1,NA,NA,CASSLAGASNTEAFF,TGTGCCAGCAGCTTAGCAGGGGCTTCGAACACTGAAGCTTTCTTT
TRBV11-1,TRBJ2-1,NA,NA,CPSSPDTEPYNEQFF,TGTCCCAGCAGCCCCGATACCGAACCCTACAATGAGCAGTTCTTC
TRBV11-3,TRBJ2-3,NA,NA,CTSSLDRIDTQYF,TGTACCAGCAGCTTAGACCGCATAGATACGCAGTATTTT
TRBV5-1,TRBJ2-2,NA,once,CASSLEGPPNGAGELFF,TGCGCCAGCAGCTTGGAGGGACCCCCCAATGGGGCCGGGGAGCTGTTTTTT
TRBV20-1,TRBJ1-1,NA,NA,CSAITANTEAFF,TGCAGTGCTATTACAGCGAACACTGAAGCTTTCTTT
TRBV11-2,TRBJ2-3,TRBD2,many,CASSYGTSGYTDTQYF,TGTGCCAGCAGCTACGGGACTAGCGGATACACAGATACGCAGTATTTT
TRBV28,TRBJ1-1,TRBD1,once,CANSPWTGGMNTEAFF,TGTGCCAACAGTCCGTGGACAGGGGGCATGAACACTGAAGCTTTCTTT
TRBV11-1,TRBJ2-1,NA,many,CASSFGGNNEQFF,TGTGCCAGCAGCTTTGGCGGAAACAATGAGCAGTTCTTC
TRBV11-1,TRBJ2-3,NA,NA,CASRLGVNTQYF,TGTGCCAGCAGATTAGGTGTGAATACGCAGTATTTT
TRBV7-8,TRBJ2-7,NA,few,CANSLGHYEQYF,TGTGCCAACAGCTTGGGACACTACGAGCAGTACTTC
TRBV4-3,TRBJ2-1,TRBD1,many,CASSSRTGGHEQFF,TGCGCCAGCAGCTCTCGGACAGGGGGCCATGAGCAGTTCTTC
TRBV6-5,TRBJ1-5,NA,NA,CASKRADSNQSQHF,TGTGCCAGCAAAAGAGCGGATAGCAATCAGTCCCAGCATTTT
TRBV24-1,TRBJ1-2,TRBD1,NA,CATSDLNYRGDYGYTF,TGTGCCACCAGTGATCTTAACTACAGGGGAGACTATGGCTACACCTTC
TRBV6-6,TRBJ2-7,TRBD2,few,CASSGLGLAGTSYEQYF,TGTGCCAGCAGTGGACTGGGACTAGCGGGAACCAGCTACGAGCAGTACTTC
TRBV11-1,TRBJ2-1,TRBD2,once,CANSSSGSSYNEQFF,TGTGCCAACAGCTCTAGCGGGAGCTCCTATAATGAGCAGTTCTTC
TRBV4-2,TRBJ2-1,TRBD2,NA,CASIQDQTSGAYNEQLF,TGTGCCAGCATCCAAGATCAGACTAGCGGGGCGTACAATGAGCAGCTCTTC
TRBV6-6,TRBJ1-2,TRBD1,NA,CASSSRLGGAPFYGYTF,TGTGCCAGCAGTTCCCGGTTAGGGGGCGCCCCCTTCTATGGCTACACCTTC
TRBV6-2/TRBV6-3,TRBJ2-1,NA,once,CASSQLTYEHFF,TGTGCCAGTAGTCAGTTAACTTACGAGCACTTCTTC
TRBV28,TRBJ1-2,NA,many,CASSLTGYGYTF,TGTGCCAGCAGTTTAACAGGCTATGGCTACACCTTC
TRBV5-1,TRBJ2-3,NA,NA,CASRHLVGERTDTRYF,TGCGCCAGCAGGCACCTAGTAGGAGAACGAACAGATACGCGGTATTTT
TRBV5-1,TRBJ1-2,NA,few,CASSLGGTSANYGYTF,TGCGCCAGCAGCTTGGGAGGTACCAGCGCTAACTATGGCTACACCTTC